This paragraph reports one TCR beta chain. This sample was included in a study of identical twins. The CDR3 loop spans 13 amino acids. V shed 4 bases and J 9 bases; nucleotides not matched to a gene: 5. The V gene's germline CDR1 is MGHDK and CDR2 SYGVNS. TCRdb reanalysed the 5' RACE reads using MiXCR and keeps one entry per CDR3 protein. The sample includes hundreds of thousands of distinct CDR3 sequences, approximately 9% of them seen just once. These same data were also listed under a study on yellow fever vaccine responses in identical twins.

This chain joins TRBV25-1 and TRBJ2-1; 8 nucleotides agree with TRBD2. Input material: PBMCs. This TCR was recovered from a woman between 18 and 30 years old in good health. The chain's CDR3 is CASSVVGRGEQFF. The CDR3 nucleotides are TGTGCCAGCAGTGTCGTCGGGAGGGGTGAGCAGTTCTTC.